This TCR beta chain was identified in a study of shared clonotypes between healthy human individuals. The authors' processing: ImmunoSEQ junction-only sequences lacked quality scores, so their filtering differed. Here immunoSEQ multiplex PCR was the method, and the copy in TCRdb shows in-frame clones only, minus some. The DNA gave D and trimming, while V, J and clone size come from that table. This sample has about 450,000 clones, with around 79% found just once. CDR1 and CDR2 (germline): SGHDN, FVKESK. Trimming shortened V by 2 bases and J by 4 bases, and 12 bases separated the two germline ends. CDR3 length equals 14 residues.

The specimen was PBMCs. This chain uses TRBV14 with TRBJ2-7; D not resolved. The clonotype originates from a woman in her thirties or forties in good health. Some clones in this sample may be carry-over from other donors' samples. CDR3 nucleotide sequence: TGTGCCAGCAGCCAACTCGGCAGGAGATACGAGCAGTACTTC. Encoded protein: CASSQLGRRYEQYF.